The present entry profiles one T cell receptor (beta chain) with its context. Its antigen target is currently unknown. No much larger clone exists at a distance of one base, and base qualities are not known. Between the V and J ends, shortened by 3 bases and 0 bases respectively, the junction contains 15 bases. The germline V gene gives CDR1 as SGHAT and CDR2 as FQNNGV. Spanning cysteine to phenylalanine, the CDR3 consists of 16 amino acids. The sequence is cut down to CDR3 DNA, 48 bases in frame from base 1. The data stem from a study of relationships among human T cell subsets (dated by TCRdb to about 2010). Some background on the complete study: The study sequenced eight distinct T cell populations from blood: pan T, CD8 cytotoxic, regulatory, Th1, Th2, naive plus transitional, activated and memory cells.

Receptor libraries were prepared by multiplex PCR. The sequencer listed for this sample is 454 GS FLX. Semiquantitative ARM-PCR was used to amplify the TCR alpha and beta CDR3 regions from mRNA. In ARM-PCR, tagged nested gene-specific primers were used first, and exponential amplification was then carried out by communal superprimers. Nested primers were removed by exonuclease before the second amplification round on first-round PCR products. The amplicons were sequenced on the 454 platform, a system that can rapidly sequence millions of DNA fragments without cloning bias. A read was counted as effective if the read could be mapped to both V and J germline segments. Per the original workflow: IRmap, which uses pyromap, a Smith-Waterman modification adapted to 454 sequencing errors, was used to assign reads to germline V, D and J segments. D-beta assignments were filtered with cutoffs set at the 99th percentile of alignment scores obtained from simulated random sequences. CDR3 was defined as the amino acids between the conserved V-segment Y[YFLI]C motif and the J-segment [FW]GXGT motif. A compound Poisson process model, previously applied to large-scale EST data, was used to estimate repertoire diversity. A cross-contamination detection procedure was applied to argue against sample contamination as the source of shared CDR3s. TCRdb reworked the public reads: Q25 trimming with fastp, MiXCR clone assembly, productive beta chains retained. Every entry covers one CDR3 protein and lists the most common genes and DNA from its rows. TCRdb, not the authors, supplied the V and J calls. Across this sample there are 2,000 to 2,500 distinct CDR3 sequences, with approximately 40% seen only once. Around 50% of the sample rests with the top ten.

Here is what the overall study found, with its caveats: Over 55% of CD8+ cytotoxic sequences belonged to clones with over 100 reads, whereas regulatory and Th2 subsets showed few such clones. A CD4+CD8+ double-positive population could not be ruled out by the bead-based sorting. The substantial sharing of CDR3s among Th1, Th2 and regulatory T cells was interpreted as suggesting that cell fate choices are stochastic. No statistically significant differences in V, D and J usage, CDR3 length or N-nucleotide additions were observed among the seven subsets.

Miltenyi superparamagnetic beads coated with subset-specific monoclonal antibodies were used for isolation of the T cell subsets. Activated T cells, taken as CD45RA-RO-CD69+ cells, were isolated using anti-CD69 microbeads. All T cell populations were isolated from peripheral blood. Ficoll separation of whole blood yielded mononuclear cells, and anti-CD14 microbeads were then used to deplete the monocytes. Isolated cell populations were immediately resuspended in RNAprotect reagent. The clonotype originates from a man aged 35 to 55 in good health. The chain joins TRBV11-2 to TRBJ2-7, and possibly TRBD1, on 6 matching bases. Material for sequencing was activated T cells sorted from blood. This sample's cell subset or site label indicates: CD45RA-RO-CD69+ activated T cells. The DNA is TGTGCCAGCAGCTTGGGGGCTACCCAAAGCTCCTACGAGCAGTACTTC. It translates as CASSLGATQSSYEQYF.